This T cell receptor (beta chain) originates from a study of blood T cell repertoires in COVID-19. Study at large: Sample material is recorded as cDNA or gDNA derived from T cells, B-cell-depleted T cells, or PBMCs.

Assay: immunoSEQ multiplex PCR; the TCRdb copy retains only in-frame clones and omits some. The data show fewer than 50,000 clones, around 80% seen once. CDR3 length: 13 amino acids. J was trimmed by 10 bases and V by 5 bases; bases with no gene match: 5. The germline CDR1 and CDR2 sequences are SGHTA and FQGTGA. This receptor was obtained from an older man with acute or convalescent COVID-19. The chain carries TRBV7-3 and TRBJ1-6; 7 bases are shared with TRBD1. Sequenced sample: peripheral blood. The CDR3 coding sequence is TGTGCCAGCAGCCCGGGACAGTTGTCACCCCTCCACTTT. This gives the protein CASSPGQLSPLHF. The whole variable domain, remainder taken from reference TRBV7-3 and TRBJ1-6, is GAGVSQTPSNKVTEKGKYVELRCDPISGHTALYWYRQSLGQGPEFLIYFQGTGAADDSGLPNDRFFAVRPEGSVSTLKIQRTERGDSAVYLCASSPGQLSPLHFGNGTRLTVT.